A single sample gave rise to the 6 T cell receptor beta chains below, sequenced in a study of CD8+ T cells in alopecia areata. Following extraction, RNA underwent reverse transcription to cDNA, which served as the sequencing template. The data were produced by immunoSEQ multiplex PCR, yet TCRdb's version contains in-frame clones alone and is incomplete. Among 200,000 or so clones, around 62% were seen once, and the ten largest hold 0.45%. The material was CD4+ T cells sorted from blood, obtained at week 0. These TCRs come from a human donor with alopecia areata.

This rearrangement joins TRBV2 to TRBJ1-2; D is unclear. The germline V gene has CDR1 SNHLY and CDR2 FYNNEI. The CDR3 extends over 13 amino acids. With 6 bases removed from V and 6 bases from J, the gap between germline ends came to 14 bases. DNA for the CDR3: TGTGCCAGCAGCGAATCACACCTAGATGGCTACACCTTC. The encoded protein is CASSESHLDGYTF.

The V and J genes are TRBV29-1 and TRBJ1-1; no definite D call. V dropped 7 bases and J dropped 3 bases, with 9 bases sitting between them. The CDR3 covers 11 residues. The germline V gene encodes CDR1 SQVTM and CDR2 ANQGSEA. The CDR3 loop reads CSAAWDTEAFF. The CDR3 nucleotides are TGCAGCGCCGCCTGGGACACTGAAGCTTTCTTT.

The chain uses TRBV27 and TRBJ1-1; D remains ambiguous. Per germline, CDR1 MNHEY and CDR2 SMNVEV (reference sequence). The V and J ends lost 5 bases and 0 bases respectively, with 19 bases between them. The CDR3 length is 17 residues. The CDR3 protein is CASSPSPVLLVNTEAFF. DNA of the CDR3: TGTGCCAGCAGTCCTAGTCCAGTGTTATTAGTGAACACTGAAGCTTTCTTT.

Concerning this clone: Other DNA sequences in the sample encode the same CDR3. The J gene is TRBJ1-2, the V gene TRBV4-1; no definite D call. The CDR3 loop spans 12 amino acids. The V end was cut by 0 bases, the J end by 4 bases, with 3 bases between. Germline lookup yields CDR1 MGHRA and CDR2 YSYEKL. The CDR3 sequence is CASSQDLYGYTF. The CDR3 nucleotides read TGCGCCAGCAGCCAAGATCTCTATGGCTACACCTTC.

The chain joins TRBV5-1 to TRBJ2-1; no clear D gene. V lost 4 bases and J 4 bases, leaving 9 bases between the germline ends. The V gene's germline CDR1 is SGHRS and CDR2 YFSETQ. The CDR3 covers 13 residues. The CDR3 region is CASSPVGYNEQFF. CDR3 nucleotides: TGCGCCAGCAGCCCTGTAGGTTACAATGAGCAGTTCTTC.

The count of this clone is one. The gene calls are TRBV28 and TRBJ2-2, with TRBD2 as a possible D gene (6 bases). Trimming removed 8 bases from V and 4 bases from J, with 14 bases in between. Germline CDR1 reads MDHEN; CDR2 reads SYDVKM. The CDR3 totals 14 residues. The CDR3 nucleotides read TGTGCCAGCGGCGGGACGGTGGGCACCGGGGAGCTGTTTTTT. It codes for CASGGTVGTGELFF.